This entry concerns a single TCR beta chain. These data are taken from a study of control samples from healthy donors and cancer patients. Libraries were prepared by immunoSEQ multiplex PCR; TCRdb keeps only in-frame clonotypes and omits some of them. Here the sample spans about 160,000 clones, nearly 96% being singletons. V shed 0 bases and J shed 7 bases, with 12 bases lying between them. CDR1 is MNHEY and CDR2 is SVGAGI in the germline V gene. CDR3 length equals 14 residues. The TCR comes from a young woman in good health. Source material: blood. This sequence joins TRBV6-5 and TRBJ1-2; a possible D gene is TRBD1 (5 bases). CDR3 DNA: TGTGCCAGCAGTTACTCGCCGTCAGGGATTGGCTACACCTTC. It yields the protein CASSYSPSGIGYTF.